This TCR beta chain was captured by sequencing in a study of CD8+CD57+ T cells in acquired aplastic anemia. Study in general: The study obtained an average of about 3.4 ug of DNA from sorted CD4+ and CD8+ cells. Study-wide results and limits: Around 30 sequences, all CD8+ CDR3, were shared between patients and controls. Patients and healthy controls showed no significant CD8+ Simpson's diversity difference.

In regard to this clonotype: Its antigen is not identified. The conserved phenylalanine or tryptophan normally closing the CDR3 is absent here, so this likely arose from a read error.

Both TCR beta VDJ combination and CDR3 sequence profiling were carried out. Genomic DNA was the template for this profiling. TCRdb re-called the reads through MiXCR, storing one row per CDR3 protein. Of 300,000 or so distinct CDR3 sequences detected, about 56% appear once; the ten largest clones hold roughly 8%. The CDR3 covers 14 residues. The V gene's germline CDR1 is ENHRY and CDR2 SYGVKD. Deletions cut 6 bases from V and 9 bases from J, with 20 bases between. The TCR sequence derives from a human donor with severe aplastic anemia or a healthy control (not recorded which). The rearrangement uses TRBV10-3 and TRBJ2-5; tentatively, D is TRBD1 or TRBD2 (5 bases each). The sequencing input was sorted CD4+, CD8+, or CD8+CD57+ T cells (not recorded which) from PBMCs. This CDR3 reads CAISEGLPGASQYL. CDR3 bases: TGTGCCATCAGCGAGGGGTTACCTGGGGCGTCCCAGTACCTC.